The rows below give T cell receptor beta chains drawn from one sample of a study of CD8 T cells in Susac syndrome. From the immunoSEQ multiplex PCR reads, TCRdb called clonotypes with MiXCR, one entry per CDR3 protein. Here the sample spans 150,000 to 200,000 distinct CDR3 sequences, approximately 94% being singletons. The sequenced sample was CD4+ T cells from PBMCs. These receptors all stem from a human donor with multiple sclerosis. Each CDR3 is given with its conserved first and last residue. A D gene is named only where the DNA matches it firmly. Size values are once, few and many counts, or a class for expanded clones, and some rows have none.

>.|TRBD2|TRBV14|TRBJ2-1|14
CASSQRSGRFEQFF
TGTGCCAGCAGCCAACGAAGCGGGAGGTTTGAGCAGTTCTTC
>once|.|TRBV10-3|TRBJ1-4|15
CAISDRGGTNEKLFF
TGTGCCATCAGTGATAGAGGGGGAACTAATGAAAAACTGTTTTTT
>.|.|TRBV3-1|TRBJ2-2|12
CASSAWAGELFF
TGTGCCAGCAGCGCATGGGCCGGGGAGCTGTTTTTT
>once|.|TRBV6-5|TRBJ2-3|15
CASSYGNSGADTQYF
TGTGCCAGCAGTTACGGAAACTCGGGGGCAGATACGCAGTATTTT
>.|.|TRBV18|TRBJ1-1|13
CASSTRANTEAFF
TGTGCCAGCTCAACCCGGGCGAACACTGAAGCTTTCTTT
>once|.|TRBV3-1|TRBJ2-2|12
CATIGSTGELFF
TGTGCCACCATAGGAAGCACCGGGGAGCTGTTTTTT
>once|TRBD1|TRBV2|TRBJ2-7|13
CASVGTGSYEQYF
TGTGCCAGCGTCGGGACAGGCTCCTACGAGCAGTACTTC
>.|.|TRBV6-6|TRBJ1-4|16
CASTPGGAGANEKLFF
TGTGCCAGCACCCCGGGGGGGGCAGGGGCTAATGAAAAACTGTTTTTT
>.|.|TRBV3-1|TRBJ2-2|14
CASSQRDDTGELFF
TGTGCCAGCAGCCAGCGGGACGACACCGGGGAGCTGTTTTTT
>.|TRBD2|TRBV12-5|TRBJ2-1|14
CASGSRLADNEQFF
TGTGCTAGTGGTTCCAGACTAGCGGACAATGAGCAGTTCTTC
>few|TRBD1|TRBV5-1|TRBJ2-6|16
CASSWTGDWGANVLTF
TGCGCCAGCAGCTGGACAGGGGATTGGGGGGCCAACGTCCTGACTTTC
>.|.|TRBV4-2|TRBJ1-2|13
CASRMAGNYGYTF
TGTGCCAGCAGAATGGCAGGGAACTATGGCTACACCTTC
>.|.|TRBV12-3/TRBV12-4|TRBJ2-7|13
CASMERLSYEQYF
TGTGCCAGCATGGAGAGGCTTTCCTACGAGCAGTACTTC
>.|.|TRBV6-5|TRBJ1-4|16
CASSYSRTATNEKLFF
TGTGCCAGCAGTTACTCGAGGACAGCAACTAATGAAAAACTGTTTTTT
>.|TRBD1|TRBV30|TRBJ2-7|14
CAGQSGTGYNEQYF
TGTGCCGGGCAAAGCGGGACAGGGTACAACGAGCAGTACTTC
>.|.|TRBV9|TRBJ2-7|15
CASSFGLDQGYEQYF
TGTGCCAGCAGCTTCGGGCTCGACCAGGGCTACGAGCAGTACTTC
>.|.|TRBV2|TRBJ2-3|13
CASKNSGTDTQYF
TGTGCCAGCAAGAATAGCGGCACAGATACGCAGTATTTT
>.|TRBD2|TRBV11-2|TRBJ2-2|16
CASSHGLANRGGELFF
TGTGCCAGCAGTCACGGACTAGCCAACCGGGGCGGGGAGCTGTTTTTT
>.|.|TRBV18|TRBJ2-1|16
CASSPTAIKSYNEQFF
TGTGCCAGCTCACCAACAGCTATAAAATCCTACAATGAGCAGTTCTTC
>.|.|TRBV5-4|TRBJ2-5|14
CASSLAHSQETQYF
TGTGCCAGCAGCTTGGCACACTCACAAGAGACCCAGTACTTC
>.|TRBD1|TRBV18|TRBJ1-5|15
CASSATGGGNQPQHF
TGTGCCAGCTCAGCAACAGGGGGAGGCAATCAGCCCCAGCATTTT
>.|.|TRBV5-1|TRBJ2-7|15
CASSLFAGSDDEQYF
TGCGCCAGCAGCTTGTTTGCCGGGAGCGACGACGAGCAGTACTTC
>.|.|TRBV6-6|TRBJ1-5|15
CASSYVTGPNQPQHF
TGTGCCAGCAGTTACGTCACAGGCCCAAATCAGCCCCAGCATTTT
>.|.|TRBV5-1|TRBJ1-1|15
CASSSSEGLNTEAFF
TGCGCCAGCAGCTCCAGCGAGGGGTTGAACACTGAAGCTTTCTTT
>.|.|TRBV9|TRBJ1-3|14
CASSVGTPGNTIYF
TGTGCCAGCAGCGTAGGGACACCGGGAAACACCATATATTTT
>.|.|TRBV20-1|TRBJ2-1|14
CSAGPGPAYNEQFF
TGCAGTGCTGGACCGGGACCGGCCTACAATGAGCAGTTCTTC
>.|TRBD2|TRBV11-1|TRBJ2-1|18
CASSLGLAGGTSYNEQFF
TGTGCCAGCAGCTTAGGACTAGCGGGAGGAACCTCCTACAATGAGCAGTTCTTC
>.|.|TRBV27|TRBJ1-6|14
CASSSKADNSPLHF
TGTGCCAGCAGTAGTAAGGCAGATAATTCACCCCTCCACTTT
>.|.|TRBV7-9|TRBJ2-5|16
CASSLATGLYQETQYF
TGTGCCAGCAGCTTAGCCACAGGGTTGTACCAAGAGACCCAGTACTTC
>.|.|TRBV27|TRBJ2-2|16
CASSPGRVEWGGELFF
TGTGCCAGCAGTCCAGGCAGGGTTGAATGGGGCGGGGAGCTGTTTTTT
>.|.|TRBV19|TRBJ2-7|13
CATSGPGFYEQYF
TGTGCCACCTCGGGGCCCGGTTTCTACGAGCAGTACTTC
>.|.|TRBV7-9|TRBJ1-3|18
CASSYPSRGRSSGNTIYF
TGTGCCAGCAGCTATCCCTCGCGGGGCAGGAGCTCTGGAAACACCATATATTTT
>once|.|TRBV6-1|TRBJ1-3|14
CASSETPRGNTIYF
TGTGCCAGCAGTGAAACGCCGAGGGGAAACACCATATATTTT
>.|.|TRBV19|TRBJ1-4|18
CASSPRTGSSPTNEKLFF
TGTGCCAGTAGTCCCCGGACGGGATCTTCACCAACTAATGAAAAACTGTTTTTT
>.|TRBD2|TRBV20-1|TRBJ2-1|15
CSAPKRTSGINEQFF
TGCAGTGCTCCGAAGAGGACTAGCGGAATTAATGAGCAGTTCTTC
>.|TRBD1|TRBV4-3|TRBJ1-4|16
CASSPLPGTGNEKLFF
TGCGCCAGCAGCCCCCTACCGGGGACAGGGAATGAAAAACTGTTTTTT
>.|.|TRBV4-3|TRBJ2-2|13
CASSRDNYGELFF
TGCGCCAGCAGCCGGGACAATTACGGGGAGCTGTTTTTT
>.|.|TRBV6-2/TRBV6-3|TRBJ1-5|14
CASSSDGFNQPQHF
TGTGCCAGCAGCTCCGACGGATTCAATCAGCCCCAGCATTTT
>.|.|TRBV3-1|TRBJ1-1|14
CASSQLGSNTEAFF
TGTGCCAGCAGCCAACTGGGGTCGAACACTGAAGCTTTCTTT
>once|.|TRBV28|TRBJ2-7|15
CASFGTDGSSYEQYF
TGTGCCAGCTTTGGGACGGATGGAAGCTCCTACGAGCAGTACTTC
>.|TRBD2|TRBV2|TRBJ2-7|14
CASRRSGSSYEQYF
TGTGCCAGCAGAAGGAGCGGGAGCTCCTACGAGCAGTACTTC
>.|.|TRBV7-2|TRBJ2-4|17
CASSLVSGGGGTGIQYF
TGTGCCAGCAGCTTAGTATCCGGGGGAGGAGGTACCGGCATTCAGTACTTC
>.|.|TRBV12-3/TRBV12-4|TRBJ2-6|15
CASSWDISGANVLTF
TGTGCCAGCAGTTGGGATATCTCTGGGGCCAACGTCCTGACTTTC
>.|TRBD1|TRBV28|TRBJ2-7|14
CASGGGTGTYEQYF
TGTGCCAGCGGCGGTGGGACAGGAACCTACGAGCAGTACTTC
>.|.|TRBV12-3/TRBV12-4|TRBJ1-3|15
CASSLWRTSGNTIYF
TGTGCCAGCAGTTTGTGGCGGACCTCTGGAAACACCATATATTTT
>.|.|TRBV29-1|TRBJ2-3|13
CSVVNRHTDTQYF
TGCAGCGTTGTAAACAGACACACAGATACGCAGTATTTT
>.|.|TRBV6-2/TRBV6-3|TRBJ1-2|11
CASRGRINWTF
TGTGCCAGCAGGGGCAGGATTAACTGGACCTTC
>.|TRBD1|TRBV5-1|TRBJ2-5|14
CASSGGQGVETQYF
TGCGCCAGCAGCGGGGGACAGGGCGTGGAGACCCAGTACTTC
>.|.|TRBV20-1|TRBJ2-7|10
CSANVYEQYF
TGCAGTGCGAATGTATACGAGCAGTACTTC
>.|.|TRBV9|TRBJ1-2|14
CASSVARAVYGYTF
TGTGCCAGCAGCGTAGCACGGGCCGTCTATGGCTACACCTTC